A single sample gave rise to the 9 T cell receptor beta chains below, sequenced in a study of T cells in Graves' hyperthyroidism and ophthalmopathy. From RNA transcripts, TCR beta CDR3 regions were amplified. First-round RT-PCR targeting the TCR CDR3 was performed with the HTBI primer set. TCRdb re-derived calls from the multiplex PCR reads in MiXCR, one entry per CDR3 protein. The repertoire includes 690,000 or so distinct CDR3 sequences, around 20% of them detected once, and 16% sits in the top ten. Sequenced: blood. Every receptor here comes from a woman in her fifties or sixties with Graves' hyperthyroidism that later progressed to Graves' ophthalmopathy.

The rearrangement links TRBV9 to TRBJ2-2; unclear D gene. The ends were cut back, 1 base at V and 7 bases at J, with 5 bases in the middle. CDR3 length equals 12 residues. Germline values: CDR1 SGDLS, CDR2 YYNGEE. The DNA of the CDR3 is TGTGCCAGCAGCGTAACAGACGGGGAGCTGTTTTTT. Its protein product is CASSVTDGELFF. The full variable domain, rest sourced from reference TRBV9 and TRBJ2-2, is DSGVTQTPKHLITATGQRVTLRCSPRSGDLSVYWYQQSLDQGLQFLIQYYNGEERAKGNILERFSAQQFPDLHSELNLSSLELGDSALYFCASSVTDGELFFGEGSRLTVL.

This clonotype turned up a few times. A read error may produce the germline difference seen at one junction end. The chain couples TRBV7-3 to TRBJ2-2; D gene ambiguous. The CDR3 is made up of 14 amino acids. Germline lookup yields CDR1 SGHTA and CDR2 FQGTGA. Here the CDR3 DNA reads TGTGCCAGCAGCTTAACGCCGAAAACCGGGGAGCTGTTTTTT. Encoded protein: CASSLTPKTGELFF. Using reference TRBV7-3 and TRBJ2-2 for the parts outside the CDR3, the full variable domain is GAGVSQTPSNKVTEKGKYVELRCDPISGHTALYWYRQSLGQGPEFLIYFQGTGAADDSGLPNDRFFAVRPEGSVSTLKIQRTERGDSAVYLCASSLTPKTGELFFGEGSRLTVL.

This clonotype was counted only a few times. The chain couples TRBV7-9 to TRBJ1-4, with D tentatively TRBD1 (6 bases). The CDR3 contains 15 residues. Germline lookup yields CDR1 SEHNR and CDR2 FQNEAQ (reference sequence). Trimming removed 2 bases from V and 8 bases from J, with 15 bases in between. The CDR3 DNA follows: TGTGCCAGCAGCTTACCGGGACACGAGTGGGAAAAACTGTTTTTT. Translating gives CASSLPGHEWEKLFF.

The gene calls are TRBV5-1 and TRBJ1-1, with a possible D match to TRBD1 (5 bases). V gave up 1 base and J gave up 5 bases, with 9 bases separating them. CDR1 SGHRS and CDR2 YFSETQ come from the germline V gene. CDR3 length equals 13 residues. This chain's CDR3 is CASSLLGATEAFF. The CDR3 DNA is TGCGCCAGCAGCTTGCTAGGGGCAACTGAAGCTTTCTTT.

The table lists this clonotype with many counts. The genes are TRBV3-1 and TRBJ1-1; tentative D call: TRBD1 (5 bases). From germline, CDR1 is LGHDT and CDR2 YNNKEL (reference sequence). The CDR3 extends over 13 amino acids. V was shortened by 2 bases and J by 5 bases, with 9 bases between the two germline ends. The CDR3 sequence is CASSQSSGTEAFF. CDR3 coding DNA: TGTGCCAGCAGCCAAAGTTCAGGGACTGAAGCTTTCTTT.

This clonotype was detected only a few times. This rearrangement joins TRBV20-1 to TRBJ1-5; a weak D match, TRBD1 (6 bases). V lost 6 bases to trimming and J lost 7 bases, with 10 bases between them. Per the germline V gene, CDR1 is DFQATT and CDR2 is SNEGSKA (reference sequence). There are 11 residues in the CDR3. CDR3 sequence: CSAAQGQPQHF. CDR3 sequence (DNA): TGCAGTGCCGCACAGGGACAGCCCCAGCATTTT.

The V gene is TRBV9, the J gene TRBJ1-5; 8 bases match TRBD1. Germline CDR1 is SGDLS and CDR2 is YYNGEE. After removal of 2 bases from V and 2 bases from J, the junction contained 9 bases not matched to a gene. The CDR3 runs 17 residues. The chain's CDR3 is CASSVRGLGQGNQPQHF. CDR3 nucleotide sequence: TGTGCCAGCAGCGTGAGGGGGTTGGGACAGGGCAATCAGCCCCAGCATTTT.

The rearrangement joins TRBV20-1 to TRBJ2-2; 12 positions match TRBD2. J was trimmed by 5 bases and V by 3 bases; bases with no gene match: 10. Per germline, CDR1 DFQATT and CDR2 SNEGSKA (reference sequence). There are 17 residues in the CDR3. The CDR3 region is CSARLTSGGSGTGELFF. In DNA, the CDR3 is TGCAGTGCTAGGCTGACTAGCGGGGGTTCTGGTACCGGGGAGCTGTTTTTT.

This clonotype occurred a few times. CDR3 amino acids: CASSFFFGTEAFF. For the CDR3, the DNA is TGTGCCAGCAGTTTTTTCTTCGGCACTGAAGCTTTCTTT. This rearrangement joins TRBV12-3 or TRBV12-4 to TRBJ1-1; D gene uncertain. Deletions cut 3 bases from V and 4 bases from J, with 9 bases between. The CDR3 extends over 13 amino acids.